This is a list of T cell receptor beta chains from one sample in a study of blood T cells in healthy people across ages. TCRdb used MiXCR to reprocess the 5' RACE reads, holding one entry per CDR3 protein. The table shows 790,000 or so distinct CDR3 sequences, with roughly 46% occurring only once. The specimen sequenced was blood. The receptors here all came from an elderly man in good health. CDR3s include the opening cysteine and the closing phenylalanine or tryptophan. A D gene is named only where the DNA matches it firmly. Some rows mark clone size as missing; the rest say once, few, many or name a class of expanded clone.

clone_size | j_call | v_call | d_call | cdr3_length | cdr3_aa | cdr3_nt
few | TRBJ2-1 | TRBV20-1 | TRBD1 | 14 | CSAGGGQGNNEQFF | TGCAGTGCTGGAGGCGGACAGGGGAACAATGAGCAGTTCTTC
few | TRBJ2-2 | TRBV10-3 | . | 14 | CAISETGNTGELFF | TGTGCCATCAGTGAGACGGGGAACACCGGGGAGCTGTTTTTT
few | TRBJ2-3 | TRBV2 | TRBD2 | 16 | CASSDGGRASTDTQYF | TGTGCCAGCAGTGATGGCGGGAGGGCCTCCACGGATACGCAGTATTTT
. | TRBJ2-7 | TRBV5-1 | TRBD1 | 14 | CASSPTGPRGEQYF | TGCGCCAGCAGCCCGACAGGGCCCCGGGGCGAGCAGTACTTC
many | TRBJ2-7 | TRBV20-1 | . | 11 | CSARTTYEQYF | TGCAGTGCTAGAACGACCTACGAGCAGTACTTC
. | TRBJ2-3 | TRBV20-1 | . | 13 | CSAHQGPLYTQYF | TGCAGTGCCCACCAGGGGCCCTTGTATACGCAGTATTTT
. | TRBJ2-7 | TRBV11-2 | . | 13 | CASSSGRELVQYF | TGTGCCAGCAGCTCCGGACGGGAGTTAGTGCAGTACTTC
. | TRBJ2-7 | TRBV2 | . | 15 | CASSERAGPSYEQYF | TGTGCCAGCAGTGAAAGGGCGGGCCCCTCCTACGAGCAGTACTTC
. | TRBJ1-6 | TRBV7-2 | . | 14 | CASSLARDHSPLHF | TGTGCCAGCAGCTTAGCCAGGGACCATTCACCCCTCCACTTT
. | TRBJ1-1 | TRBV20-1 | . | 12 | CSAKRQNTEAFF | TGCAGTGCTAAGAGACAGAACACTGAAGCTTTCTTT
few | TRBJ2-4 | TRBV28 | . | 16 | CASSFTGELAKNIQYF | TGTGCCAGCAGTTTTACGGGAGAACTAGCCAAAAACATTCAGTACTTC
few | TRBJ2-7 | TRBV11-1 | . | 16 | CASSLGEATLAYEQYF | TGTGCCAGCAGCTTAGGCGAGGCGACCCTGGCGTACGAGCAGTACTTC
. | TRBJ1-2 | TRBV28 | . | 13 | CASSPPRPAGYTF | TGTGCCAGCAGTCCCCCTAGGCCGGCAGGCTACACCTTC
. | TRBJ2-5 | TRBV5-4 | TRBD1 | 15 | CASSDQTGEQETQYF | TGTGCCAGCAGTGATCAGACAGGGGAACAAGAGACCCAGTACTTC
. | TRBJ2-7 | TRBV28 | TRBD2 | 15 | CASSKGLALYNEQYF | TGTGCCAGCAGTAAGGGACTAGCATTATACAATGAGCAGTACTTC
. | TRBJ2-4 | TRBV7-2 | . | 13 | CASSLASGGIQYF | TGTGCCAGCAGCTTAGCCTCTGGGGGCATTCAGTACTTC
. | TRBJ2-1 | TRBV2 | TRBD2 | 14 | CASSRLAGENEQFF | TGTGCCAGCAGTAGACTAGCGGGAGAAAATGAGCAGTTCTTC
. | TRBJ2-1 | TRBV11-2 | TRBD1 | 16 | CASSLVRPGGSDEQFF | TGTGCCAGCAGCTTAGTCAGGCCAGGGGGTAGTGATGAGCAGTTCTTC
few | TRBJ2-1 | TRBV5-1 | TRBD2 | 15 | CASSSWTSGVNEQFF | TGCGCCAGCAGCTCCTGGACTAGCGGAGTTAATGAGCAGTTCTTC
. | TRBJ1-2 | TRBV28 | . | 16 | CASSRLWGRINYGYTF | TGTGCCAGCAGTCGCCTATGGGGGAGGATTAACTATGGCTACACCTTC
many | TRBJ2-7 | TRBV5-1 | . | 15 | CASSLDANTFYEQYF | TGCGCCAGCAGCTTGGATGCCAACACGTTCTACGAGCAGTACTTC
. | TRBJ2-3 | TRBV29-1 | . | 13 | CSVLGTDTDTQYF | TGCAGCGTCCTGGGTACAGACACAGATACGCAGTATTTT
. | TRBJ2-1 | TRBV5-7 | . | 16 | CAGIILSDKVYNEQFF | TGTGCCGGCATCATACTGTCGGATAAGGTGTACAATGAGCAGTTCTTC
few | TRBJ2-7 | TRBV20-1 | TRBD2 | 17 | CSAFLSSGSDERYEQYF | TGCAGTGCTTTCCTTTCTAGCGGGAGCGACGAACGGTACGAGCAGTACTTC
. | TRBJ2-3 | TRBV7-2 | . | 17 | CASSLGVGAGHTDTQYF | TGTGCCAGCAGCTTAGGGGTCGGCGCGGGACACACAGATACGCAGTATTTT
. | TRBJ1-1 | TRBV10-3 | TRBD1 | 15 | CAISAEDRGDTEAFF | TGTGCCATCAGTGCCGAGGACAGGGGAGACACTGAAGCTTTCTTT
. | TRBJ2-7 | TRBV5-1 | . | 15 | CASSLAGQGLHEQYF | TGCGCCAGCAGCCTAGCGGGACAGGGTCTCCACGAGCAGTACTTC
. | TRBJ1-5 | TRBV20-1 | . | 18 | CSARDGGRGAGGNQPQHF | TGCAGTGCTAGAGATGGGGGCCGGGGGGCGGGGGGCAATCAGCCCCAGCATTTT
few | TRBJ2-7 | TRBV30 | . | 14 | CAWTADHISYEQYF | TGTGCCTGGACCGCCGACCACATCTCCTACGAGCAGTACTTC
few | TRBJ2-3 | TRBV7-2 | . | 14 | CASSLAMSTDTQYF | TGTGCCAGCAGCTTAGCGATGAGCACAGATACGCAGTATTTT
once | TRBJ2-2 | TRBV5-6 | . | 14 | CASSLISVGGELFF | TGTGCCAGCAGCCTCATCTCTGTTGGCGGGGAGCTGTTTTTT
. | TRBJ1-1 | TRBV11-2 | TRBD1 | 14 | CASSSPGQGCKAFF | TGTGCCAGCAGCTCACCGGGACAGGGATGTAAAGCTTTCTTT
. | TRBJ2-1 | TRBV14 | . | 17 | CAGSQDLGRDVQGEQFF | TGTGCCGGCAGCCAAGATTTGGGCCGGGACGTCCAGGGTGAGCAGTTCTTC
few | TRBJ2-1 | TRBV7-2 | . | 15 | CASSSAIPSYNEQFF | TGTGCCAGCAGCTCAGCTATTCCCTCCTACAATGAGCAGTTCTTC
. | TRBJ2-1 | TRBV12-5 | . | 11 | CASGLGNEQFF | TGTGCTAGTGGTTTGGGCAATGAGCAGTTCTTC
. | TRBJ1-1 | TRBV12-3/TRBV12-4 | TRBD1 | 12 | CASVRQGSEAFF | TGTGCCAGCGTGCGACAGGGTAGTGAAGCTTTCTTT
few | TRBJ2-7 | TRBV7-2 | . | 15 | CASSLALSLGNEQYF | TGTGCCAGCAGCTTAGCGCTCTCTCTCGGCAATGAGCAGTACTTC
. | TRBJ1-6 | TRBV6-2/TRBV6-3 | . | 11 | CASSQSSPLHF | TGTGCCAGCAGTCAAAGTTCACCCCTCCACTTT
. | TRBJ2-7 | TRBV13 | TRBD2 | 16 | CASSLRGGRSSYGQYF | TGTGCCAGCAGCCTCCGAGGCGGGAGGAGCTCCTACGGGCAGTACTTC
. | TRBJ1-1 | TRBV5-1 | . | 14 | CASSLARLNTEAFF | TGCGCCAGCAGCTTAGCCAGGTTGAACACTGAAGCTTTCTTT
few | TRBJ2-3 | TRBV15 | TRBD2 | 15 | CATSIGRANTDTQYF | TGTGCCACCAGCATCGGGAGGGCGAACACAGATACGCAGTATTTT
. | TRBJ2-2 | TRBV29-1 | . | 15 | CSLRVGPTNTGELFF | TGCAGCCTTCGGGTAGGGCCTACGAACACCGGGGAGCTGTTTTTT
once | TRBJ1-1 | TRBV5-6 | . | 16 | CASSRVIRIMNTEAFF | TGTGCCAGCAGTCGGGTCATCAGAATCATGAACACTGAAGCTTTCTTT
. | TRBJ2-3 | TRBV27 | TRBD2 | 17 | CASSPPGLGLSTDTQYF | TGTGCCAGCAGTCCCCCGGGACTAGGACTTAGCACAGATACGCAGTATTTT
few | TRBJ2-1 | TRBV12-3/TRBV12-4 | TRBD2 | 16 | CASSLASGSVYNEQFF | TGTGCCAGCAGTTTGGCTAGCGGGAGCGTCTACAATGAGCAGTTCTTC
. | TRBJ2-3 | TRBV21-1 | . | 16 | CASTPGTSCGADTQYF | TGTGCCAGCACCCCCGGGACTAGCTGTGGCGCAGATACGCAGTATTTT
. | TRBJ2-1 | TRBV20-1 | TRBD2 | 12 | CSASAGWDEQFF | TGCAGTGCATCAGCGGGATGGGATGAGCAGTTCTTC
few | TRBJ2-6 | TRBV7-6 | . | 15 | CASSLASPGANVLTF | TGTGCCAGCAGCTTAGCCAGCCCCGGGGCCAACGTCCTGACTTTC
few | TRBJ2-1 | TRBV6-4 | TRBD1 | 16 | CASRERTGITYNEQFF | TGTGCCAGCAGAGAGCGGACAGGGATTACCTACAATGAGCAGTTCTTC
. | TRBJ2-7 | TRBV4-1 | . | 15 | CASSQSSSGMYEQYF | TGCGCCAGCAGCCAATCTAGTAGCGGTATGTACGAGCAGTACTTC
. | TRBJ2-2 | TRBV7-3 | TRBD2 | 15 | CASSPSSGRSGELFF | TGTGCCAGCAGCCCCTCTAGCGGGAGGTCCGGGGAGCTGTTTTTT
many | TRBJ2-1 | TRBV9 | TRBD2 | 16 | CASSVDPGGSYNEQFF | TGTGCCAGCAGCGTAGATCCGGGAGGCTCCTACAATGAGCAGTTCTTC
. | TRBJ2-3 | TRBV12-3/TRBV12-4 | . | 13 | CASATGAVDTQYF | TGTGCCAGCGCGACGGGAGCCGTAGATACGCAGTATTTT
. | TRBJ2-1 | TRBV5-1 | . | 16 | CASSLGLSSSYNEQFF | TGCGCCAGCAGCTTGGGACTAAGCTCCTCCTACAATGAGCAGTTCTTC
. | TRBJ2-5 | TRBV28 | . | 15 | CARDWADRDEETQYF | TGTGCCAGGGACTGGGCGGACCGTGACGAAGAGACCCAGTACTTC
. | TRBJ2-1 | TRBV10-3 | TRBD1 | 14 | CAVRTGSEANEQFF | TGTGCCGTAAGGACAGGGAGTGAAGCCAATGAGCAGTTCTTC